What follows is one T cell receptor beta chain and its context. Its antigen remains undetermined. Base qualities are not provided; no much larger clone lies one nucleotide away. TCRbeta CDR3 regions were amplified from genomic DNA by means of the immunoSEQ Assay, a bias-controlled multiplex PCR. The source study handled its data this way. The number of nucleated cells in each sample was estimated by amplification of reference gene primers within the assay. Sequence reads were collapsed and filtered to measure the absolute abundance of every unique TCRbeta CDR3 rearrangement. For each sample, productive Simpson clonality was calculated as the square root of Simpson's diversity index across productive rearrangements. The immuneACCESS repertoire file appears here via TCRdb, limited to in-frame rearrangements. These files lack a portion of the clones; in checked studies, under half of the deficit traces to unresolved V genes, and the cause of the others is not known. V and J calls and clone size are those listed in that table; D and trimming were worked out from the DNA. The table for this sample lists 150,000 to 200,000 clones; around nine tenths of them were counted only once. The ten most abundant clones make up roughly 3.6% of the sample.

This sample is drawn from a study of blood T cell repertoires in COVID-19 (dated by TCRdb to about 2020). Background for the entire study: The collaborator samples originated in the United States, Italy and Spain and spanned the acute and convalescent phases of COVID-19. Where available, HLA class I and class II types were obtained from metadata supplied by the sample provider rather than from assay-based typing. Samples came from the ongoing ImmuneRACE study (first 160 participants) plus 1,254 subjects from 6 global collaborators. The dataset comprised deeply sampled blood TCRbeta repertoires from subjects exposed to, actively infected with, or recovered from COVID-19. A de-identified subject ID, COVID-19 status, age in years and sex were almost always included in the sample metadata. The prospective study material was composed of cDNA or gDNA derived from T cells, B-cell-depleted T cells, or PBMCs. A freely available public database, intended as a resource for researchers studying the immune response to SARS-CoV-2, is where the repertoires were released.

Collaborating institutions collected whole blood in K2EDTA tubes following their own protocols. For TCRbeta analysis, collaborator samples were shipped as frozen whole blood, as isolated PBMCs, or as DNA extracted from either sample type. Broader findings and caveats from the paper: The amount of clinical and demographic metadata varied by source and participant and was provided uncurated.

V has 3 bases trimmed and J has 6 bases trimmed; junction bases matching no gene number 2. Reading the germline V gene gives CDR1 MDHEN and CDR2 SYDVKM. Its CDR3 holds 13 amino acids, cysteine through phenylalanine. Only the CDR3 region is kept as DNA, spanning 39 bases read in frame from base 1. The sequence joins TRBV28 to TRBJ2-3; the central 8 bases match TRBD2. The sample taken for sequencing was peripheral blood. The clonotype comes from a man aged 18 to 29 with active or convalescent COVID-19. CDR3 reads: CASSLTSVDTQYF. Read as DNA, the sequence is TGTGCCAGCAGTTTGACTAGCGTGGATACGCAGTATTTT.